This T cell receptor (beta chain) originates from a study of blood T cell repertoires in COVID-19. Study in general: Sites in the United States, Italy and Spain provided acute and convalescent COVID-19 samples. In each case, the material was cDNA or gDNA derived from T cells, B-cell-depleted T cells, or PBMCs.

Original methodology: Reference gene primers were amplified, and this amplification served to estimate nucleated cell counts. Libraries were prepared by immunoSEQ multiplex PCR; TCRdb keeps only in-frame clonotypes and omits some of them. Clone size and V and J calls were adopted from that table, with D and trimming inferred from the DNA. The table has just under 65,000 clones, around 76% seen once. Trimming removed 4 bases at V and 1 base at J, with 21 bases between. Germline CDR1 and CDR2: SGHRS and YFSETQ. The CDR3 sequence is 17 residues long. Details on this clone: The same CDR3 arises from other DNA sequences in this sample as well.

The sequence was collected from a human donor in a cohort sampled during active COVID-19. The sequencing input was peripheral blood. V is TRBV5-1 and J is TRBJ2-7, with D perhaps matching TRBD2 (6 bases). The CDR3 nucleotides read TGCGCCAGCAGCCCGGGACTGAAGCCACTTTTATCCTACGAGCAGTACTTC. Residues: CASSPGLKPLLSYEQYF.